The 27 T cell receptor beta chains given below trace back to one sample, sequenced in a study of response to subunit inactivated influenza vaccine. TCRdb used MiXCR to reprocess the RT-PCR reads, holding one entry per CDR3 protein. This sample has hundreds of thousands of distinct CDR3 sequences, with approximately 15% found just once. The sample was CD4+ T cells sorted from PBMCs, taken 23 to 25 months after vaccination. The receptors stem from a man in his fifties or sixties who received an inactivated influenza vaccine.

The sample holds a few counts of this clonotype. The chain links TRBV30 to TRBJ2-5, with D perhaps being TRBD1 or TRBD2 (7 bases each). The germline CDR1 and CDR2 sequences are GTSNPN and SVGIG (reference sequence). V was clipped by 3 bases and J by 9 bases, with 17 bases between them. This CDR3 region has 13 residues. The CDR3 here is CAWSGGTETAQYF. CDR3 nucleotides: TGTGCCTGGAGCGGGGGGACAGAGACTGCCCAGTACTTC.

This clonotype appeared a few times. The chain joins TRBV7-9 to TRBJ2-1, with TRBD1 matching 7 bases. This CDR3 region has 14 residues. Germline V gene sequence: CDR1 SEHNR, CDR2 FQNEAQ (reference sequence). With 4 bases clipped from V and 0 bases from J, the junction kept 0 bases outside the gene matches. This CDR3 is CASSWTGSYNEQFF. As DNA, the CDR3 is TGTGCCAGCAGCTGGACAGGCTCCTACAATGAGCAGTTCTTC.

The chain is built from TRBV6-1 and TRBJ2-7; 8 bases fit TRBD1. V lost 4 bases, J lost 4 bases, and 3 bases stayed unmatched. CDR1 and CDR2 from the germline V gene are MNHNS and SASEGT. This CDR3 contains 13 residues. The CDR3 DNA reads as TGTGCCAGCAGTGGAAGACAGGGGTACGAGCAGTACTTC. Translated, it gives CASSGRQGYEQYF.

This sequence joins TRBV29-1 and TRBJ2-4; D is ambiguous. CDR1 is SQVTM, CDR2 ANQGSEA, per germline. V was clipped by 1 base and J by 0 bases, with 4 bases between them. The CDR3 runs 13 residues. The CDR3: CSVEGLAKNIQYF. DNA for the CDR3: TGCAGCGTTGAAGGGCTAGCCAAAAACATTCAGTACTTC.

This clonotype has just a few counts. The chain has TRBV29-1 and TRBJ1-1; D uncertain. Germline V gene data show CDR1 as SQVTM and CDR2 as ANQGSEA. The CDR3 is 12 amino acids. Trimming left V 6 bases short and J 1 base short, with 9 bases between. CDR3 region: CSVRPGNTEAFF. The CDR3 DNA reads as TGCAGCGTGCGCCCGGGGAACACTGAAGCTTTCTTT.

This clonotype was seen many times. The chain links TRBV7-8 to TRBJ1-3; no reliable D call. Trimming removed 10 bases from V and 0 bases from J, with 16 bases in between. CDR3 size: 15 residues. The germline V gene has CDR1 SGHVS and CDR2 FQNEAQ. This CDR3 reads CATRSDTYSGNTIYF. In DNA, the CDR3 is TGTGCCACCAGAAGCGACACCTACTCTGGAAACACCATATATTTT.

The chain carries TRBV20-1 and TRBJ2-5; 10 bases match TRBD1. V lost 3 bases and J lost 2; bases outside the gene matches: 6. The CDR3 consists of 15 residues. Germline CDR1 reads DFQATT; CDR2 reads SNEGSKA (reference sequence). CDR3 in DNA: TGCAGTGCTAGTGTCGGGACAGGGGTTCAAGAGACCCAGTACTTC. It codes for CSASVGTGVQETQYF.

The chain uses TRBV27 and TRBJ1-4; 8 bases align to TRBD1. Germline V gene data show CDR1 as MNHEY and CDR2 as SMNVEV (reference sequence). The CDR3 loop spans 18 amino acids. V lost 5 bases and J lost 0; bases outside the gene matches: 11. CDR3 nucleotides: TGTGCCAGCAGTGAGACAGGGGCAGGCAGTGCAACTAATGAAAAACTGTTTTTT. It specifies CASSETGAGSATNEKLFF.

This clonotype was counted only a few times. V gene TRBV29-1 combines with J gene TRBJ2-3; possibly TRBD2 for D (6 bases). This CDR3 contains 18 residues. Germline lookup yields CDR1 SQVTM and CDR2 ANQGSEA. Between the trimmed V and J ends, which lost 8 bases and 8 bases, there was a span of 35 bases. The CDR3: CSTLSFGTGIGATGTQYF. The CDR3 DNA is TGCAGCACCCTCTCATTCGGGACTGGAATAGGGGCGACGGGTACGCAGTATTTT.

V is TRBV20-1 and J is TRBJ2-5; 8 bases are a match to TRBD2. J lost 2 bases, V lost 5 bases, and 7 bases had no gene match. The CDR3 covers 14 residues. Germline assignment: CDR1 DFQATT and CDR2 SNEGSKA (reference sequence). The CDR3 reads CSAQAGTSQETQYF. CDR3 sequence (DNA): TGCAGTGCTCAGGCGGGGACTAGTCAAGAGACCCAGTACTTC.

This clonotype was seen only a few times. The CDR3 is CAISESTRAGYGYTF. CDR3 DNA: TGTGCCATCAGTGAGTCGACTCGGGCGGGCTATGGCTACACCTTC. The chain joins TRBV10-3 to TRBJ1-2; no clear D. With 0 bases removed from V and 4 bases from J, the gap between germline ends came to 12 bases. The CDR3 loop spans 15 amino acids. Per the germline V gene, CDR1 is ENHRY and CDR2 is SYGVKD.

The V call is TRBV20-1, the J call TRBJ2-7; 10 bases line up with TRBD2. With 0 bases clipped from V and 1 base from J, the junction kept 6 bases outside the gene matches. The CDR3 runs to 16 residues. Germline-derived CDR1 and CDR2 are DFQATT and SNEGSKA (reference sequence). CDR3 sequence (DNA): TGCAGTGCTAGAGATCGGACTAGCGGAGTTTCCTACGAGCAGTACTTC. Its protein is CSARDRTSGVSYEQYF.

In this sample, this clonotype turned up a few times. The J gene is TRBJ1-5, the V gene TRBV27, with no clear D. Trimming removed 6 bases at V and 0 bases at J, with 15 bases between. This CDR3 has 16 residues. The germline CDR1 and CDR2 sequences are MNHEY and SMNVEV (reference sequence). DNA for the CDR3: TGTGCCAGCAGGCCCATCTCCCAGTATAGCAATCAGCCCCAGCATTTT. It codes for CASRPISQYSNQPQHF.

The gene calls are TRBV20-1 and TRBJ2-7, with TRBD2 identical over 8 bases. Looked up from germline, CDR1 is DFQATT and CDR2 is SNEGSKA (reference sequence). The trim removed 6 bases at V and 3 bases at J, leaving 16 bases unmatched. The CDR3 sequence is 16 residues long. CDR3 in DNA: TGCAGTGCGCCGCTTCCGGGGCGGGAGGACTACTACGAGCAGTACTTC. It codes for CSAPLPGREDYYEQYF.

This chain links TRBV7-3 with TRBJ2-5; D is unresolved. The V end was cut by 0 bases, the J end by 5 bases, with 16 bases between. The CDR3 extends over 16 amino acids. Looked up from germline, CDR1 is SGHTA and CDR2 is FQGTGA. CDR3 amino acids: CASSLTYGKGSETQYF. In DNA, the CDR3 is TGTGCCAGCAGCTTAACTTACGGCAAGGGCTCTGAGACCCAGTACTTC. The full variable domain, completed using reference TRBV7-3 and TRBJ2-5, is GAGVSQTPSNKVTEKGKYVELRCDPISGHTALYWYRQSLGQGPEFLIYFQGTGAADDSGLPNDRFFAVRPEGSVSTLKIQRTERGDSAVYLCASSLTYGKGSETQYFGPGTRLLVL.

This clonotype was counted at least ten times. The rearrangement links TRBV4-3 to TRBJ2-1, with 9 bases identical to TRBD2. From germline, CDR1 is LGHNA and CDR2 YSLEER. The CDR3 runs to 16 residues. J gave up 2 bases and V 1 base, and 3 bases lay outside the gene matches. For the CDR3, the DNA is TGCGCCAGCAGCCAAGGGGCTAGCGGGGCCTACAATGAGCAGTTCTTC. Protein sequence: CASSQGASGAYNEQFF.

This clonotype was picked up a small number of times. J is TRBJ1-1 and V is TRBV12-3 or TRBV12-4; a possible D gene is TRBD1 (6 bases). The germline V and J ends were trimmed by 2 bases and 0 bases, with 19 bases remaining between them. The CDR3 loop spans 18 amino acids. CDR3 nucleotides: TGTGCCAGCAGTTTATGGGGGCCCCCAACAGGGTTGAACACTGAAGCTTTCTTT. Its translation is CASSLWGPPTGLNTEAFF.

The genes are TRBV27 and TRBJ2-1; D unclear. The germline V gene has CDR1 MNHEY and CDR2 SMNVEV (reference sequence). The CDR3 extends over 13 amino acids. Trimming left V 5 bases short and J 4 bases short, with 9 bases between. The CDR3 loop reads CASSKNLYNEQFF. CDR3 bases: TGTGCCAGCAGTAAGAACCTTTACAATGAGCAGTTCTTC.

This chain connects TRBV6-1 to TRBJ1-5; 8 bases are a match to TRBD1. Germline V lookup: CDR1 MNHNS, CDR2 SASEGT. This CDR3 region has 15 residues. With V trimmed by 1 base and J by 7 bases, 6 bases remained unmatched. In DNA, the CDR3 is TGTGCCAGCAGTGAAGGAACAGGGGGTAGGCAGCCCCAGCATTTT. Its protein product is CASSEGTGGRQPQHF.

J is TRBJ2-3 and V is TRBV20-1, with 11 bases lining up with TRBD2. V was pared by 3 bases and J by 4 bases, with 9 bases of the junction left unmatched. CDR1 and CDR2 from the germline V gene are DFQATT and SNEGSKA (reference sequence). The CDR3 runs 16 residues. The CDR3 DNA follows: TGCAGTGCTAGTCCTGTTAGCGGGAGGGAGGCAGATACGCAGTATTTT. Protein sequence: CSASPVSGREADTQYF.

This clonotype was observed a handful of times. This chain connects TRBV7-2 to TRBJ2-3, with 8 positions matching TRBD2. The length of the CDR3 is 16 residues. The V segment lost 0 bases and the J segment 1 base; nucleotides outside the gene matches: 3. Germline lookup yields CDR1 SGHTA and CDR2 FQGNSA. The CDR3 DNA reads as TGTGCCAGCAGCTTAGCGGCGGGGGGCCGCACAGATACGCAGTATTTT. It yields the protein CASSLAAGGRTDTQYF. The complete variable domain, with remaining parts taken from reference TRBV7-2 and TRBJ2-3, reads GAGVSQSPSNKVTEKGKDVELRCDPISGHTALYWYRQSLGQGLEFLIYFQGNSAPDKSGLPSDRFSAERTGGSVSTLTIQRTQQEDSAVYLCASSLAAGGRTDTQYFGPGTRLTVL.

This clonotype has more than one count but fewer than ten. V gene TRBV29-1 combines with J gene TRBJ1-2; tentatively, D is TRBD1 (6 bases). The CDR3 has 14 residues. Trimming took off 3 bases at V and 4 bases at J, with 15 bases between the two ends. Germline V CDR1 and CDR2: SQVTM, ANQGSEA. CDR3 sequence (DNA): TGCAGCGTTGACGGGACATCCTCGAGCTATGGCTACACCTTC. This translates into CSVDGTSSSYGYTF.

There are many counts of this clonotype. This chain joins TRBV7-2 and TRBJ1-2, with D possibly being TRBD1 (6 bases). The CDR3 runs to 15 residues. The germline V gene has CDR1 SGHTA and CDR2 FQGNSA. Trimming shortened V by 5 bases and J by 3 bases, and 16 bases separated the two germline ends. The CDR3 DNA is TGTGCCAGCAGCCCGAGGGGGGATTCCTACTATGGCTACACCTTC. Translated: CASSPRGDSYYGYTF. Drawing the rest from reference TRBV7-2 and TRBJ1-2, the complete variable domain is GAGVSQSPSNKVTEKGKDVELRCDPISGHTALYWYRQSLGQGLEFLIYFQGNSAPDKSGLPSDRFSAERTGGSVSTLTIQRTQQEDSAVYLCASSPRGDSYYGYTFGSGTRLTVV.

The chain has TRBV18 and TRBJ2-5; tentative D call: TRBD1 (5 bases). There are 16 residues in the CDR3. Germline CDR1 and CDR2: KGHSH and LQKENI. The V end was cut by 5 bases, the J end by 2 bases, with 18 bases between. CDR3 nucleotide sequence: TGTGCCAGCTCAAACCCGCGGCAAGGGGTTCAAGAGACCCAGTACTTC. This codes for CASSNPRQGVQETQYF. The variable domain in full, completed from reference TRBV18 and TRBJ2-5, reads NAGVMQNPRHLVRRRGQEARLRCSPMKGHSHVYWYRQLPEEGLKFMVYLQKENIIDESGMPKERFSAEFPKEGPSILRIQQVVRGDSAAYFCASSNPRQGVQETQYFGPGTRLLVL.

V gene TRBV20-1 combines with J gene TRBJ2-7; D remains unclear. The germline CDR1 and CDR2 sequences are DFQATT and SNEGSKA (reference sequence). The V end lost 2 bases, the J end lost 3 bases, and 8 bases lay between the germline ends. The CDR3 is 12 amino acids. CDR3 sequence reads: CSARQDGYEQYF. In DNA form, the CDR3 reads TGCAGTGCTAGACAGGACGGCTACGAGCAGTACTTC.

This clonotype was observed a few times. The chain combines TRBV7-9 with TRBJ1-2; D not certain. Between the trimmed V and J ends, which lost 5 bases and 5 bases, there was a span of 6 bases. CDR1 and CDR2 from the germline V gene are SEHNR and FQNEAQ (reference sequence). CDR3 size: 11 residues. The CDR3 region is CASSAVYGYTF. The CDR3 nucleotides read TGTGCCAGCAGCGCAGTTTATGGCTACACCTTC.

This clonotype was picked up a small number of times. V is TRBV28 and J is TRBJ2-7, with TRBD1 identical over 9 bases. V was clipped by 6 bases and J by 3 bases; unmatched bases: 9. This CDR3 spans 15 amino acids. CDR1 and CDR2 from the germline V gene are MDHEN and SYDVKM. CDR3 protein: CASRPAGTGSYEQYF. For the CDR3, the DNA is TGTGCCAGCAGACCCGCAGGGACAGGGAGCTACGAGCAGTACTTC.